Presented here are 18 T cell receptor beta chains from one specimen sequenced in a study of blood T cell repertoires in COVID-19. Sequencing was performed with immunoSEQ multiplex PCR; in TCRdb, only in-frame clones are kept and a portion is missing. The profile shows 300,000 or so clones, about 82% of them singletons. The sample comprised peripheral blood. These receptors all stem from a woman between 45 and 60 years old with acute or convalescent COVID-19.

The V and J genes are TRBV27 and TRBJ1-5, with TRBD1 as a possible D gene (6 bases). CDR3 length: 15 residues. Germline V lookup: CDR1 MNHEY, CDR2 SMNVEV (reference sequence). Trimming removed 4 bases at V and 5 bases at J, with 15 bases between. In DNA form, the CDR3 reads TGTGCCAGCAGTTCTCCGGGGGGGCATGATCAGCCCCAGCATTTT. It encodes CASSSPGGHDQPQHF.

This clone was observed a single time. The genes are TRBV5-4 and TRBJ1-4, with 9 bases fitting TRBD1. V lost 3 bases and J lost 5; bases outside the gene matches: 8. CDR1 SGHNT and CDR2 YYREEE come from the germline V gene (reference sequence). CDR3 length: 16 residues. CDR3 sequence (DNA): TGTGCCAGCAGCTCACCGGGACAGGGCATAAATGAAAAACTGTTTTTT. This gives the protein CASSSPGQGINEKLFF.

Concerning this clone itself: As the CDR3 is not closed by the conserved phenylalanine or tryptophan, this likely results from a read error. The DNA is left out, because the CDR3 cannot be placed on it with certainty; the CDR3 is given as TCRdb lists it. The V and J genes are TRBV7-3 and TRBJ1-1; TRBD1 is taken as the D call from the table, unchecked against the DNA. CDR1 and CDR2 from the germline V gene are SGHTA and FQGTGA. Inclusive of both ends, the CDR3 amounts to 10 amino acids. This CDR3 reads CASSLEGALL.

The rearrangement links TRBV28 to TRBJ1-1, with TRBD1 matching 7 bases. The CDR3 is 14 amino acids. The germline gives CDR1 MDHEN, CDR2 SYDVKM. Trimming cost V 2 bases and J 11 bases; bases outside gene matches: 11. For the CDR3, the DNA is TGTGCCAGCAGTTTAAGTACAGGGGAGGTTTGGGCTTTCTTT. This translates into CASSLSTGEVWAFF.

This rearrangement joins TRBV18 to TRBJ2-5, with 9 bases lining up with TRBD1. V was clipped by 3 bases and J by 5 bases; unmatched bases: 10. This CDR3 contains 16 residues. Germline CDR1 and CDR2: KGHSH and LQKENI. The CDR3 here is CASSPSNRGLIETQYF. The CDR3 coding sequence is TGTGCCAGCTCACCGAGTAACAGGGGGCTTATCGAGACCCAGTACTTC.

This chain joins TRBV2 and TRBJ1-4; D is ambiguous. CDR3 size: 12 residues. The V gene's germline CDR1 is SNHLY and CDR2 FYNNEI. Deletions cut 0 bases from V and 10 bases from J, with 6 bases between. CDR3 coding DNA: TGTGCCAGCAGTGAAGCGGCGGGAAAACTGTTTTTT. It encodes CASSEAAGKLFF.

This clone was seen a few times. V and J are TRBV28 and TRBJ1-2; D is unclear. There are 13 residues in the CDR3. V was clipped by 5 bases and J by 6 bases, with 13 bases between them. Germline CDR1 is MDHEN and CDR2 is SYDVKM. CDR3 DNA: TGTGCCAGCAGTAAGGGAGTGGGTCATGGCTACACCTTC. Its protein is CASSKGVGHGYTF.

This clone has a single count. The chain carries TRBV7-3 and TRBJ1-3; 7 bases line up with TRBD1. Germline CDR1 is SGHTA and CDR2 is FQGTGA. The CDR3 is made up of 15 amino acids. Unmatched junction bases numbered 5, after V lost 2 bases and J lost 4 bases. As DNA, the CDR3 is TGTGCCAGCAGCTTACAACAGGGGACAGGAAACACCATATATTTT. Protein product: CASSLQQGTGNTIYF. Complete variable domain (other parts from reference TRBV7-3 and TRBJ1-3): GAGVSQTPSNKVTEKGKYVELRCDPISGHTALYWYRQSLGQGPEFLIYFQGTGAADDSGLPNDRFFAVRPEGSVSTLKIQRTERGDSAVYLCASSLQQGTGNTIYFGEGSWLTVV.

The V call is TRBV12-3 or TRBV12-4, the J call TRBJ2-7, with 7 bases aligning to TRBD2. The junction had 4 bases not matched to a gene; V was cut back by 5 bases and J by 3 bases. There are 13 residues in the CDR3. The CDR3 DNA is TGTGCCAGCAGTCGTAAGCGGGGCTACGAGCAGTACTTC. This gives the protein CASSRKRGYEQYF.

The rearrangement links TRBV5-1 to TRBJ2-7; a weak D match, TRBD2 (6 bases). The germline V gene has CDR1 SGHRS and CDR2 YFSETQ. Trimming took off 0 bases at V and 6 bases at J, with 7 bases between the two ends. CDR3 length equals 12 residues. The CDR3 protein is CASSLAGSEQYF. As DNA, the CDR3 is TGCGCCAGCAGCTTGGCCGGGAGCGAGCAGTACTTC. The full variable domain, rest sourced from reference TRBV5-1 and TRBJ2-7, is KAGVTQTPRYLIKTRGQQVTLSCSPISGHRSVSWYQQTPGQGLQFLFEYFSETQRNKGNFPGRFSGRQFSNSRSEMNVSTLELGDSALYLCASSLAGSEQYFGPGTRLTVT.

The chain recombines TRBV7-2 with TRBJ1-2, with D hard to call. The V gene's germline CDR1 is SGHTA and CDR2 FQGNSA. This CDR3 spans 14 amino acids. Deletions cut 0 bases from V and 5 bases from J, with 10 bases between. The CDR3 loop reads CASSLAEPNYGYTF. As DNA, the CDR3 is TGTGCCAGCAGCTTAGCAGAGCCAAATTATGGCTACACCTTC.

The CDR3: CASSQAPNRDRGDYSTNEKLFF. CDR3 nucleotides: TGTGCCAGCAGCCAGGCCCCAAACCGGGACAGGGGGGATTATTCAACTAATGAAAAACTGTTTTTT. This chain uses TRBV3-1 (or the pseudogene TRBV3-2) with TRBJ1-4, with TRBD1 identical over 11 bases. Germline CDR1 LGHDT, CDR2 YNNKEL (reference sequence). The V and J ends lost 3 bases and 0 bases, in that order; junction bases with no gene match: 18. CDR3 length: 22 amino acids.

The chain is built from TRBV29-1 and TRBJ2-2, with 7 bases identical to TRBD2. Germline assignment: CDR1 SQVTM and CDR2 ANQGSEA. V gave up 7 bases and J gave up 7 bases; unmatched junction bases: 15. The CDR3 contains 15 residues. Here the CDR3 DNA reads TGCAGCGCCTTGCGGAGAAGCGGGAAAGGCGGGGAGCTGTTTTTT. Protein product: CSALRRSGKGGELFF.

The V call is TRBV12-5, the J call TRBJ2-7, with D uncertain. V was cut by 6 bases and J by 2 bases, with 5 bases left in between. This CDR3 is built from 11 residues. The germline V gene encodes CDR1 LGHNT and CDR2 FRNRAP. CDR3 in DNA: TGTGCTAGTGGCCATGCCTACGAGCAGTACTTC. This encodes CASGHAYEQYF.

The V gene is TRBV7-6, the J gene TRBJ2-5; 8 nucleotides line up with TRBD2. J gave up 4 bases and V 10 bases, and 14 bases lay outside the gene matches. This CDR3 is 15 amino acids long. Per the germline V gene, CDR1 is SGHVS and CDR2 is FNYEAQ. The CDR3 region is CATSSGRALGETQYF. The CDR3 region has the DNA TGTGCCACCTCCTCCGGGAGGGCCCTCGGAGAGACCCAGTACTTC.

CDR3 residues: CASSKGQGMTEAFF. Written as DNA, the CDR3 is TGTGCCAGCAGCAAAGGACAGGGTATGACCGAAGCTTTCTTT. The rearrangement links TRBV14 to TRBJ1-1; 8 bases agree with TRBD1. J lost 8 bases, V lost 5 bases, and 10 bases had no gene match. The germline CDR1 and CDR2 sequences are SGHDN and FVKESK. CDR3 length: 14 amino acids.

J is TRBJ2-5 and V is TRBV28; 13 bases align to TRBD2. The CDR3 length is 19 residues. Trimming cost V 1 base and J 4 bases; bases outside gene matches: 12. Germline V lookup: CDR1 MDHEN, CDR2 SYDVKM. CDR3 loop: CASSLFGLAGVPGGETQYF. The CDR3, as DNA: TGTGCCAGCAGTTTATTCGGACTAGCGGGAGTCCCTGGGGGAGAGACCCAGTACTTC.

The chain carries TRBV13 and TRBJ1-3, with TRBD1 as a possible D gene (5 bases). The CDR3 has 14 residues. Germline CDR1 and CDR2: PRHDT and FYEKMQ (reference sequence). Trimming removed 6 bases from V and 2 bases from J, with 11 bases in between. The CDR3 reads CASSTGVPGNTIYF. The DNA for the CDR3 is TGTGCCAGCAGTACAGGAGTCCCTGGAAACACCATATATTTT.